This T cell receptor (beta chain) was sequenced in a study of CD8 T cells in ankylosing spondylitis. As regards this clonotype: Its antigen is unknown.

By quantitative 5'-RACE with molecular barcodes, the TCR beta libraries were made. Each CDR3 protein gets one entry after TCRdb re-called the 5' RACE reads with MiXCR. The sample holds about 340,000 distinct CDR3 sequences, approximately 22% seen once. Study findings and constraints: Certain motif variants had earlier appeared in reactive arthritis synovial fluid and blood.

Trimming at V came to 0 bases and at J to 13 bases, leaving 2 bases not matched to a gene. From germline, CDR1 is SGHAT and CDR2 FQNNGV. This CDR3 is 12 amino acids long. The TCR comes from a male donor with ankylosing spondylitis or in good health (not recorded which). The chain carries TRBV11-2 and TRBJ2-1; 8 bases are a match to TRBD2. The sample consisted of blood, either unsorted or a sorted T cell fraction (not recorded which). The DNA for the CDR3 is TGTGCCAGCAGCTTAGACGGACTAGCCCAGTTCTTC. Translation gives CASSLDGLAQFF.